This T cell receptor beta chain was recovered during a study of PD-1 blockade in classical Hodgkin lymphoma. Each patient relapsed following autologous stem cell transplantation, and prior brentuximab vedotin exposure differed. Thawed PBMCs yielded CD4+ T cells through magnetic negative selection. This CDR3 comprises 16 residues. V lost 1 base to trimming and J lost 0 bases, with 8 bases between them. CDR1 is SGHRS, CDR2 YFSETQ, per germline. The assay was immunoSEQ multiplex PCR, and TCRdb's table has in-frame clones only and misses some. The data show about 35,000 clones, around 90% seen once. This receptor was identified in a human donor with classical Hodgkin lymphoma. The genes are TRBV5-1 and TRBJ2-6; D is unclear. Material: CD4+ T cells from blood, obtained at baseline. DNA for the CDR3: TGCGCCAGCAGCTTGACGCCGATCTCTGGGGCCAACGTCCTGACTTTC. Protein: CASSLTPISGANVLTF.